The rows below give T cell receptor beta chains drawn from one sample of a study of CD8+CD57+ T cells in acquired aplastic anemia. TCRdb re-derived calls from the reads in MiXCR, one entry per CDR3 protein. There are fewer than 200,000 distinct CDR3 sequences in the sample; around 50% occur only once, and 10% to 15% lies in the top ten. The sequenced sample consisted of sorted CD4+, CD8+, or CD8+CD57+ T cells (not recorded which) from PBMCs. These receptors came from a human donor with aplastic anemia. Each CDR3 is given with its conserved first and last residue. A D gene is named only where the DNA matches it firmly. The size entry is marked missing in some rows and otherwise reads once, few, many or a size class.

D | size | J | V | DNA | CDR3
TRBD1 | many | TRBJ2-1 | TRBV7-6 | TGTGCCAGCAGCCCAGCGAGGACAGGGGGAAATAATGAGCAGTTCTTC | CASSPARTGGNNEQFF
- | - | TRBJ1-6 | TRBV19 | TGTGCCAGTAGTATAGGCGGGTGGCAGGCTTCACCCCTCCACTTT | CASSIGGWQASPLHF
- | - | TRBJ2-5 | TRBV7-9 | TGTGCCAGCAGCTCCCCCGGTGCTCAAGAGACCCAGTACTTC | CASSSPGAQETQYF
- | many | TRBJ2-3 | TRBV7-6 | TGTGCCAGCAGCACCTACACGGACGGCACAGATACGCAGTATTTT | CASSTYTDGTDTQYF
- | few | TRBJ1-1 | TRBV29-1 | TGCAGCGGGTGGCTTGGGAACACTGAAGCTTTCTTT | CSGWLGNTEAFF
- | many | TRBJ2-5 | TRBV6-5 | TGTGCCAGCAGTTACGGGACTCCCCTGGAGACCCAGTACTTC | CASSYGTPLETQYF
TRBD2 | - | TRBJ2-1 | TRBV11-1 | TGTGCCAGCAGCCTAATAGCGGGGGGGGGGCTCGGTGAGCAGTTCTTC | CASSLIAGGGLGEQFF
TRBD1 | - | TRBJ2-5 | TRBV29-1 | TGCAGCCAAGGACAGGGTCGTTGGGGAGAGACCCAGTACTTC | CSQGQGRWGETQYF
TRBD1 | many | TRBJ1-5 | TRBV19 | TGTGCCAGTAATAAATACGGGGGGACAGGGGGCGATCAGCCCCAGCATTTT | CASNKYGGTGGDQPQHF
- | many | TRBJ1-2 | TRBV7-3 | TGTGCCAGCAGCTTATTTCCCGGAGATTATGGCTACACCTTC | CASSLFPGDYGYTF
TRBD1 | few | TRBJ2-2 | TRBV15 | TGTGCCACCAGCGCAACAGGGGGGTCCGGGGAGCTGTTTTTT | CATSATGGSGELFF
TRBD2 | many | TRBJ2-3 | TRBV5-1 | TGCGCCAGCAGCTTTGCGGGGGGGAACACAGATACGCAGTATTTT | CASSFAGGNTDTQYF
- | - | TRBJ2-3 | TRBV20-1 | TGCAGTGCCAGGACTACTAGCACAGATACGCAGTATTTT | CSARTTSTDTQYF
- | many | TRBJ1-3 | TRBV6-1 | TGTGCCAGTTATCCGGGACGGAGGTCTGGAAACACCATATATTTT | CASYPGRRSGNTIYF
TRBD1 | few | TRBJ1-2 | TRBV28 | TGTGCCAGCAGGCGACAGGGGGCTCATGGCTACACCTTC | CASRRQGAHGYTF
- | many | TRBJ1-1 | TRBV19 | TGTGCCAGTAGTCCCGGAGGGGTGAACACTGAAGCTTTCTTT | CASSPGGVNTEAFF
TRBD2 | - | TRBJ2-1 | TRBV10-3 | TGTGCCATTCAGCGGGGGGACTCCTACAATGAGCAGTTCTTC | CAIQRGDSYNEQFF
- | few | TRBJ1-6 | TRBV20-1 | TGCAGTGCTAGCCCCCCAGGGTGGGATTCACCCCTCCACTTT | CSASPPGWDSPLHF
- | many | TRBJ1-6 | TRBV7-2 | TGTGCCAGCAGCAAGGGACAAAGTAATTCACCCCTCCACTTT | CASSKGQSNSPLHF
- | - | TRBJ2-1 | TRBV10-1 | TGCGCCAGCAGTGAGGTAGGGGGGGAAAATGAGCAGTTCTTC | CASSEVGGENEQFF
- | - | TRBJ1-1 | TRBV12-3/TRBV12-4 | TGTGCCAGCAGTCCATCGACTACTAACACTGAAGCTTTCTTT | CASSPSTTNTEAFF
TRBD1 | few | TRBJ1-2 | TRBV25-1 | TGTGCCAGCAGGGAATCCGGGACAGGGCTAAATAACTATGGCTACACCTTC | CASRESGTGLNNYGYTF
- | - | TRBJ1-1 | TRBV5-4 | TGTGCCAGCAGCTCCGGTCAAAAAGGACATCTGAACACTGAAGCTTTCTTT | CASSSGQKGHLNTEAFF
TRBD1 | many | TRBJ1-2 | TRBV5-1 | TGCGCCAGCAGCGACCCCGGGACAGGGGAACACTTC | CASSDPGTGEHF
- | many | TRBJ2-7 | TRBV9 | TGTGCCAGCAGCGGACCTTGGGGCGGTGAGCAGTACTTC | CASSGPWGGEQYF
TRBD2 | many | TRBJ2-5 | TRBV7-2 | TGTGCCAGCAGCTTAGGTCCTAGCGGGGGTGAGACCCAGTACTTC | CASSLGPSGGETQYF
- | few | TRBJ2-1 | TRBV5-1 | TGCGCCAGCAGCTCAGACGTCGGGGTTTACAATGAGCAGTTCTTC | CASSSDVGVYNEQFF
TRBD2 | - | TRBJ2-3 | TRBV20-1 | TGCAGTGCTAGACTAGCGGGGGGGCCCACAGATACGCAGTATTTT | CSARLAGGPTDTQYF
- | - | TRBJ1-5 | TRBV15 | TGTGCCACCAGCAGAGATTTAAACCCCCAGCATTTT | CATSRDLNPQHF
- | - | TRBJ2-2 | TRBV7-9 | TGTGCCAGCACCCTCCCGAAACCCGGGGAGCTGTTTTTT | CASTLPKPGELFF
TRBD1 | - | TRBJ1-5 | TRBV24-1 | TGTGCCACCAGTGATCGACCCAGGGGGAGCGGCAATCAGCCCCAGCATTTT | CATSDRPRGSGNQPQHF
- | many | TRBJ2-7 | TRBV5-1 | TGCGCCAGCAGCAGAACGACAGCCTCCTACGAGCAGTACTTC | CASSRTTASYEQYF
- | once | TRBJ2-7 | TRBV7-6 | TGTGCCAGCAGCCCACGTCCAAGCACCTACGAGCAGTACTTC | CASSPRPSTYEQYF
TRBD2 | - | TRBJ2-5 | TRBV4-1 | TGCGCCAGCAGCCAAGTCCCTAGCGGGAGGCGATTGGAGACCCAGTACTTC | CASSQVPSGRRLETQYF
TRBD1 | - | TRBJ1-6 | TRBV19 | TGTGCCAGTAGAATGGGACAGGGGAATTCACCCCTCCACTTT | CASRMGQGNSPLHF
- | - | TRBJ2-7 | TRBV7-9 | TGTGCCAGCAGCTTAGTCCAGGGGCCCCACGAGCAGTACTTC | CASSLVQGPHEQYF
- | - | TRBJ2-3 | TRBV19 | TGTGCCAGTAGTGAAACCCACCAAGCGCAGTATTTT | CASSETHQAQYF
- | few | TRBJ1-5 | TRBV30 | TGTGCCTCCGGAAGGGACCTTAGCAATCAGCCCCAGCATTTT | CASGRDLSNQPQHF
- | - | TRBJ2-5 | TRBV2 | TGTGCCAGTGGGGGGTGGCAAGAGACCCAGTACTTC | CASGGWQETQYF
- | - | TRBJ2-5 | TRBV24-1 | TGTGCCACCAGTGATGCGGACGGACAAGAGACCCAGTACTTC | CATSDADGQETQYF
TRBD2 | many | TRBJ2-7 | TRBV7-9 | TGTGCCAGCAGCTCCCTAGCGGGGGGGAACTACGAGCAGTACTTC | CASSSLAGGNYEQYF
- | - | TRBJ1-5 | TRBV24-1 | TGTGCCACCAGTGATTCGATCCACAATCAGCCCCAGCATTTT | CATSDSIHNQPQHF
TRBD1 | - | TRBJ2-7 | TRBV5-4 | TGTGCCAGCAGCTTGGCCGGACAGGGGGGCTACGAGCAGTACTTC | CASSLAGQGGYEQYF
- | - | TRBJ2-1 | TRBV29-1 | TGCAGCGTACGGGGAAACGTGAATGAGCAGTTCTTC | CSVRGNVNEQFF
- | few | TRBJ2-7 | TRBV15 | TGTGCCACCAGCAGCGAACCTACCTACGAGCAGTACTTC | CATSSEPTYEQYF
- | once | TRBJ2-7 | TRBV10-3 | TGTGCCATCAGTGAGTCGTCGACGGAAATAATAGCCTACGAGCAGTACTTC | CAISESSTEIIAYEQYF